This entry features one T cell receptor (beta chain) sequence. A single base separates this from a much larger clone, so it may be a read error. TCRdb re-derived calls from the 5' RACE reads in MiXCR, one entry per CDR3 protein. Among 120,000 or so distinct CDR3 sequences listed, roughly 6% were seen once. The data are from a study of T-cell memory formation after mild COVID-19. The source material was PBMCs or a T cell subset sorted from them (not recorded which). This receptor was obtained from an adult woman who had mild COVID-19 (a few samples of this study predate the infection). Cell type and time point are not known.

Here the CDR3 reads CASRTGGLRNQRQHF. The CDR3 DNA follows: TGTGCCAGCAGAACAGGGGGGCTTCGCAATCAGCGCCAGCATTTT. The chain combines TRBV2 with TRBJ1-5, with TRBD1 matching 8 bases. This CDR3 region has 15 residues. Germline lookup yields CDR1 SNHLY and CDR2 FYNNEI.